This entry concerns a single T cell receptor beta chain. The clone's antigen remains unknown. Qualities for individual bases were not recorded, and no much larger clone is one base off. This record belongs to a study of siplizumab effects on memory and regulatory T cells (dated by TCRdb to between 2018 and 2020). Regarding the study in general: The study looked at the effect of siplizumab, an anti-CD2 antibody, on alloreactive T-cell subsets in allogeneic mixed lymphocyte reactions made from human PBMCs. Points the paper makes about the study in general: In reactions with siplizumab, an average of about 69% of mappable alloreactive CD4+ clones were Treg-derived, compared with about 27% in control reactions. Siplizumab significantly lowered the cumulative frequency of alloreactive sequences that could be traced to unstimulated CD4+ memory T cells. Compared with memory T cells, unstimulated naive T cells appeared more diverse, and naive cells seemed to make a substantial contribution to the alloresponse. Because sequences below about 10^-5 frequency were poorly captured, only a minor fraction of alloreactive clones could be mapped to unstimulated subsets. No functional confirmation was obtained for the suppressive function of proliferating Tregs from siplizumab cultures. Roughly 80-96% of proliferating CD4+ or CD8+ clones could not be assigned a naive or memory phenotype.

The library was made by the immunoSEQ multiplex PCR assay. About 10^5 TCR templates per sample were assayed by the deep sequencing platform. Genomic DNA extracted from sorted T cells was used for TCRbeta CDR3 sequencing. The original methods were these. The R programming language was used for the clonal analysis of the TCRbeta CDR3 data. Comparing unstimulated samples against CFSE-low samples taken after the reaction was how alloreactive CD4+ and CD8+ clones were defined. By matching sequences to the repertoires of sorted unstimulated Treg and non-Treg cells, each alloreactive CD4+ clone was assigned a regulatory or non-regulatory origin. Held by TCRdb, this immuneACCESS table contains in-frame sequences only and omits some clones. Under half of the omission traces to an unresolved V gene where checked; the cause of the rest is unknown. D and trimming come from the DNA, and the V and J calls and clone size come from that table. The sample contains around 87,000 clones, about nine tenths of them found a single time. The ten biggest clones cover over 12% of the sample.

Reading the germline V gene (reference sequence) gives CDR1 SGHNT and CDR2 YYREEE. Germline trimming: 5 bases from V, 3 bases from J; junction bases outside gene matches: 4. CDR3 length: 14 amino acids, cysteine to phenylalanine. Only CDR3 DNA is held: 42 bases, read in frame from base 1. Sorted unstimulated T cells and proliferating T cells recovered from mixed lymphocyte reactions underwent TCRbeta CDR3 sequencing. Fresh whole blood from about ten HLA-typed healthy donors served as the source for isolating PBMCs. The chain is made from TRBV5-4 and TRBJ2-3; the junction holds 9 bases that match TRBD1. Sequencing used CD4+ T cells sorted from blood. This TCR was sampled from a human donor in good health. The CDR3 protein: CASSRDRVTDTQYF. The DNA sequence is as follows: TGTGCCAGCAGTCGGGACAGGGTAACAGATACGCAGTATTTT.